Shown below are 25 T cell receptor beta chains from a single sample sequenced in a study of regulatory T cells in long-lasting Graves disease. Regarding time point: newly diagnosed GD, antithyroid drugs for less than 3 months. The TCR library was prepared using RNA isolated from PBMCs. Construction of the TCR beta libraries employed iRepertoire HTBI primers in conjunction with Arm-PCR of CDR3 regions. Using its own MiXCR run on the multiplex PCR reads, TCRdb lists one record per CDR3 protein. Altogether 360,000 or so distinct CDR3 sequences are present, about a sixth being singletons, with the ten largest covering approximately 30%. These data also formed part of another study, on T cells in Graves' hyperthyroidism and ophthalmopathy.

The source was peripheral blood mononuclear cells (PBMCs), collected at new diagnosis, from a patient treated with antithyroid drugs. The receptors shown here come from a man in his forties with Graves disease.

The chain combines TRBV20-1 with TRBJ2-2; possibly TRBD1 or TRBD2 for D (5 bases each). Per germline, CDR1 DFQATT and CDR2 SNEGSKA (reference sequence). V shed 2 bases and J shed 0 bases, with 10 bases lying between them. This CDR3 region has 15 residues. The CDR3 DNA is TGCAGTGCTAGATCTGGGACCTCGAACACCGGGGAGCTGTTTTTT. Encoded protein: CSARSGTSNTGELFF.

This clonotype was recorded at least ten times. This chain connects TRBV12-3 or TRBV12-4 to TRBJ2-7; the match to TRBD2 covers 7 bases. The CDR3 length is 15 residues. V was pared by 5 bases and J by 0 bases, with 7 bases of the junction left unmatched. The CDR3 nucleotides are TGTGCCAGCAGTGGACGCGGGGGATTCTCCTACGAGCAGTACTTC. Protein product: CASSGRGGFSYEQYF.

On this clonotype itself: At one boundary the junction diverges from the germline segment, which might be a read error. The V call is TRBV20-1, the J call TRBJ2-1, with 10 bases identical to TRBD2. Germline V lookup: CDR1 DFQATT, CDR2 SNEGSKA (reference sequence). This CDR3 contains 12 residues. CDR3 nucleotides: TGCAGTGCTAGAGAAAGGGGAGCGGGGGGGCTCTTC. This encodes CSARERGAGGLF.

This chain connects TRBV5-1 to TRBJ2-3, with D tentatively TRBD2 (6 bases). This CDR3 is built from 15 residues. Germline V gene data show CDR1 as SGHRS and CDR2 as YFSETQ. The V and J ends lost 0 bases and 4 bases respectively, with 12 bases between them. The CDR3 DNA is TGCGCCAGCAGCTTGGGGCCCTCGGGGGCAGATACGCAGTATTTT. This encodes CASSLGPSGADTQYF.

The rearrangement uses TRBV7-9 and TRBJ1-3; perhaps TRBD1 as D (6 bases). The CDR3 length is 15 residues. V lost 0 bases and J 3 bases, leaving 9 bases between the germline ends. Per germline, CDR1 SEHNR and CDR2 FQNEAQ (reference sequence). CDR3 bases: TGTGCCAGCAGCTTAGCACAGGGCGGTGGAAACACCATATATTTT. Translated: CASSLAQGGGNTIYF.

This clonotype has at least ten counts. The CDR3 sequence: CAISAQQGQETQYF. DNA for the CDR3: TGTGCCATCAGTGCCCAACAGGGACAAGAGACCCAGTACTTC. The chain combines TRBV10-3 with TRBJ2-5; a weak D match, TRBD1 (6 bases). The germline V gene has CDR1 ENHRY and CDR2 SYGVKD. The CDR3 covers 14 residues. Trimming took 4 bases from V and 2 from J, leaving 11 bases between them.

This clonotype was seen more than once but under ten times. The chain uses TRBV19 and TRBJ2-7, with a weak D call TRBD2 (6 bases). Trimming pared 3 bases from V and 2 bases from J, leaving 20 bases between. The CDR3 has 17 amino acids. The germline gives CDR1 LNHDA, CDR2 SQIVND (reference sequence). CDR3 nucleotide sequence: TGTGCCAGTAGTATTAAGCATTCGGGGGACGGAGCCTACGAGCAGTACTTC. Its translation is CASSIKHSGDGAYEQYF.

The sample holds a few counts of this clonotype. The genes are TRBV6-1 and TRBJ1-5, with 7 bases identical to TRBD1. After removal of 6 bases from V and 11 bases from J, the junction contained 10 bases not matched to a gene. Germline loops: CDR1 MNHNS, CDR2 SASEGT. CDR3 size: 13 residues. The CDR3 spells CASSPGQTGAQHF. CDR3 nucleotide sequence: TGTGCCAGCAGCCCGGGACAGACGGGGGCCCAGCATTTT.

This clonotype was seen repeatedly, ten times or more. The V call is TRBV28, the J call TRBJ2-7, with D perhaps TRBD2 (5 bases). From germline, CDR1 is MDHEN and CDR2 SYDVKM. Trimming pared 5 bases from V and 3 bases from J, leaving 11 bases between. CDR3 size: 13 residues. The CDR3 region has the DNA TGTGCCAGCAGTCCCGCGGGCGGCTACGAGCAGTACTTC. Translation: CASSPAGGYEQYF.

This clonotype has at least ten counts. The J gene is TRBJ2-2, the V gene TRBV7-3; D is uncertain. The germline gives CDR1 SGHTA, CDR2 FQGTGA. Trimming took off 3 bases at V and 7 bases at J, with 12 bases between the two ends. This CDR3 has 14 amino acids. The CDR3 sequence: CASSLTPSVGELFF. The CDR3 coding sequence is TGTGCCAGCAGCTTGACACCAAGTGTCGGGGAGCTGTTTTTT.

V is TRBV6-2 or TRBV6-3 and J is TRBJ2-1; 9 positions match TRBD1. Germline CDR1 and CDR2: MNHEY and SVGEGT. After removal of 8 bases from V and 3 bases from J, the junction contained 14 bases not matched to a gene. CDR3 length equals 17 residues. The CDR3 DNA follows: TGTGCCAGCGGAGCAACAGGGGGCGCCTTCCTCTACAATGAGCAGTTCTTC. This encodes CASGATGGAFLYNEQFF.

This clonotype was picked up many times. The genes are TRBV7-2 and TRBJ2-5; 8 bases agree with TRBD1. J was trimmed by 7 bases and V by 5 bases; bases with no gene match: 18. This CDR3 has 17 amino acids. CDR1 is SGHTA, CDR2 FQGNSA, per germline. CDR3: CASSKSSGGWAGGTQYF. The CDR3 DNA follows: TGTGCCAGCAGCAAATCCTCAGGGGGCTGGGCCGGTGGGACCCAGTACTTC.

There are many counts of this clonotype. This chain links TRBV11-2 with TRBJ2-2, with 7 bases that match TRBD2. Per germline, CDR1 SGHAT and CDR2 FQNNGV. Trimming cost V 4 bases and J 3 bases; bases outside gene matches: 2. The CDR3 totals 14 residues. The CDR3 DNA is TGTGCCAGCAGCTGGGACTATTACACCGGGGAGCTGTTTTTT. Translation: CASSWDYYTGELFF.

The CDR3 protein is CASSGISGQETQYF. The CDR3 bases are TGCGCCAGCAGTGGGATTTCCGGGCAAGAGACCCAGTACTTC. V gene TRBV10-2 combines with J gene TRBJ2-5; D gene uncertain. The germline CDR1 and CDR2 sequences are WSHSY and SAAADI. Trimming removed 4 bases from V and 2 bases from J, with 11 bases in between. The CDR3 spans 14 residues.

In regard to this clonotype: Possible read error: a much larger clone is one base away. The rearrangement links TRBV4-2 to TRBJ2-5; 7 bases are a match to TRBD2. Germline lookup yields CDR1 LGHNA and CDR2 YNFKEQ. This CDR3 has 15 amino acids. CDR3 nucleotide sequence: TGTGCCAGCAGCCAAGTTCTCGGCGGGGGAGAGGCCCAGTACTTC. It is translated as CASSQVLGGGEAQYF.

The table lists this clonotype with many counts. The V gene is TRBV4-1, the J gene TRBJ1-1, with D perhaps TRBD1 (6 bases). V was clipped by 1 base and J by 3 bases, with 24 bases between them. The CDR3 is 19 residues long. In germline, CDR1 is MGHRA, CDR2 YSYEKL. Here the CDR3 reads CASSQVRAGVPVEDTEAFF. The CDR3 DNA reads TGCGCCAGCAGCCAAGTACGGGCAGGGGTCCCGGTTGAGGACACTGAAGCTTTCTTT.

This clonotype was recorded many times. The chain employs TRBV6-1 and TRBJ2-1; 9 bases are shared with TRBD2. The CDR3 spans 18 residues. The V gene end was trimmed by 4 bases and the J gene end by 5 bases; junction bases not matched to a gene: 15. CDR1 is MNHNS, CDR2 SASEGT, per germline. The CDR3 DNA sequence: TGTGCCAGCAGTGCCCTCCTCGGGCGGGGGGGCCTGGACAATGAGCAGTTCTTC. As protein: CASSALLGRGGLDNEQFF.

The V and J genes are TRBV19 and TRBJ1-2; D possibly corresponds to TRBD1 (5 bases). The germline V gene has CDR1 LNHDA and CDR2 SQIVND (reference sequence). There are 15 residues in the CDR3. V was cut by 5 bases and J by 4 bases, with 17 bases left in between. Written as DNA, the CDR3 is TGTGCCAGTAGTCGCCGGGGGGTCAACTTCTATGGCTACACCTTC. Its translation: CASSRRGVNFYGYTF.

This clonotype has a count of ten or more. This chain connects TRBV7-2 to TRBJ2-1; unclear D gene. V lost 3 bases, J lost 2 bases, and 2 bases lay in between. Germline CDR1 and CDR2: SGHTA and FQGNSA. The CDR3 has 12 residues. CDR3 in amino acids: CASSFTYNEQFF. The CDR3 region has the DNA TGTGCCAGCAGCTTTACCTACAATGAGCAGTTCTTC.

This clonotype turned up a few times. This chain uses TRBV6-9 with TRBJ1-6; D is unclear. V lost 3 bases and J lost 7, with 10 bases in between. The V gene's germline CDR1 is MNHGY and CDR2 SVAAGI. CDR3 size: 14 residues. The CDR3 loop is CASSYEGPNSPLHF. As DNA, the CDR3 is TGTGCCAGCAGTTACGAGGGCCCAAATTCACCCCTCCACTTT.

The rearrangement uses TRBV6-2 or TRBV6-3 and TRBJ2-5, with 10 positions matching TRBD2. V was pared by 5 bases and J by 5 bases, with 11 bases of the junction left unmatched. CDR1 MNHEY and CDR2 SVGEGT come from the germline V gene. The CDR3 is 16 amino acids. CDR3 residues: CASSEVDSGGWETQYF. The CDR3 bases are TGTGCCAGCAGTGAAGTGGATAGCGGGGGGTGGGAGACCCAGTACTTC.

As DNA, the CDR3 is TGTGCCAGCTTCGCAGGGACTAGCGGGGTTCGGGACCAAGAGACCCAGTACTTC. Its protein product is CASFAGTSGVRDQETQYF. This chain joins TRBV6-4 and TRBJ2-5; 13 bases line up with TRBD2. Germline CDR1 MRHNA, CDR2 SNTAGT. Trimming at V came to 8 bases and at J to 0 bases, leaving 12 bases not matched to a gene. The CDR3 is 18 residues long.

This clonotype came up a few times. The chain uses TRBV5-1 and TRBJ2-3, with unresolved D. Germline V lookup: CDR1 SGHRS, CDR2 YFSETQ. The CDR3 is 12 amino acids. Trimming took off 5 bases at V and 0 bases at J, with 4 bases between the two ends. CDR3: CASRMSTDTQYF. CDR3 bases: TGCGCCAGCAGGATGAGCACAGATACGCAGTATTTT.

The chain combines TRBV4-1 with TRBJ1-6; no clear D. This CDR3 is 15 amino acids long. The V gene lost 3 bases and the J gene lost 9 bases, with 15 bases spanning the gap. Per the germline V gene, CDR1 is MGHRA and CDR2 is YSYEKL. CDR3 coding DNA: TGCGCCAGCAGCCATGAAATAGTTTCGGTTTCACCCCTCCACTTT. It encodes CASSHEIVSVSPLHF.

This clonotype was detected many times. The chain couples TRBV20-1 to TRBJ2-1; D is possibly TRBD1 (5 bases). Germline V CDR1 and CDR2: DFQATT, SNEGSKA (reference sequence). This CDR3 has 16 amino acids. Between the trimmed V and J ends, which lost 0 bases and 2 bases, there was a span of 14 bases. The CDR3, as DNA: TGCAGTGCTAGAGATATGATAAGGGGTACCTACAATGAGCAGTTCTTC. It encodes CSARDMIRGTYNEQFF.